The 27 T cell receptor beta chains given below trace back to one sample, sequenced in a study of blood T cell repertoires in COVID-19. The table came from immunoSEQ multiplex PCR; TCRdb's copy has only in-frame clones and leaves some out. The sample shows roughly 120,000 clones, about 74% of them seen only once. Material for sequencing was peripheral blood. Receptors were obtained from a man older than 75 with COVID-19, enrolled during active disease.

This clone showed up just a few times. V and J are TRBV6-5 and TRBJ1-5, with D uncertain. Germline V lookup: CDR1 MNHEY, CDR2 SVGAGI. The CDR3 contains 13 residues. The germline V and J ends were trimmed by 6 bases and 0 bases, with 6 bases remaining between them. The CDR3 nucleotides are TGTGCCAGCAGCAGGTATAGCAATCAGCCCCAGCATTTT. Translation: CASSRYSNQPQHF.

This clone was recorded once. The rearrangement joins TRBV27 to TRBJ2-1; 8 bases line up with TRBD1. The V and J ends lost 5 bases and 9 bases, in that order; junction bases with no gene match: 12. CDR1 and CDR2 (germline): MNHEY, SMNVEV (reference sequence). The CDR3 is made up of 15 amino acids. The CDR3 loop reads CASSPHPTGVSEQFF. In DNA, the CDR3 is TGTGCCAGCAGTCCCCACCCGACAGGGGTTAGTGAGCAGTTCTTC.

The J gene is TRBJ1-2, the V gene TRBV7-8; 9 positions agree with TRBD1. CDR3 length: 15 residues. From germline, CDR1 is SGHVS and CDR2 FQNEAQ. V shed 5 bases and J 0 bases; nucleotides not matched to a gene: 4. CDR3: CASSRGQGANYGYTF. The CDR3 nucleotides are TGTGCCAGCAGCCGGGGACAGGGAGCTAACTATGGCTACACCTTC.

V and J are TRBV4-3 and TRBJ2-7; 9 bases are shared with TRBD1. V lost 0 bases to trimming and J lost 2 bases; unmatched junction nucleotides: 2. Germline CDR1 is LGHNA and CDR2 is YSLEER. The CDR3 is 15 amino acids. In nucleotides, the CDR3 is TGCGCCAGCAGCCAAGACAGGACAGGGGCCTACGAGCAGTACTTC. Amino acid sequence: CASSQDRTGAYEQYF.

This clone was detected many times. The genes are TRBV28 and TRBJ2-7, with 7 bases that match TRBD1. The CDR3 runs 13 residues. Germline V gene sequence: CDR1 MDHEN, CDR2 SYDVKM. V shed 6 bases and J 3 bases; nucleotides not matched to a gene: 5. The CDR3 is CASRLTGLYEQYF. The CDR3 bases are TGTGCCAGCAGGCTGACAGGGCTCTACGAGCAGTACTTC.

The rearrangement uses TRBV28 and TRBJ1-1; a weak D match, TRBD1 (6 bases). CDR1 is MDHEN and CDR2 is SYDVKM in the germline V gene. The CDR3 runs to 15 residues. Trimming cost V 5 bases and J 1 base, with 14 bases left between them. Here the CDR3 reads CASSPSTTGNTEAFF. In DNA form, the CDR3 reads TGTGCCAGCAGTCCTAGCACGACAGGGAACACTGAAGCTTTCTTT.

The chain is built from TRBV29-1 and TRBJ2-7; tentatively, D is TRBD2 (6 bases). Germline V gene sequence: CDR1 SQVTM, CDR2 ANQGSEA. CDR3 length: 14 amino acids. Trimming pared 6 bases from V and 0 bases from J, leaving 15 bases between. The CDR3 sequence: CSVSSDQNSYEQYF. As DNA, the CDR3 is TGCAGCGTATCTAGCGATCAGAACTCCTACGAGCAGTACTTC.

The V call is TRBV5-1, the J call TRBJ2-5; D may be TRBD1 (6 bases). Trimming shortened V by 2 bases and J by 0 bases, and 14 bases separated the two germline ends. Per the germline V gene, CDR1 is SGHRS and CDR2 is YFSETQ. This CDR3 has 16 amino acids. CDR3 in DNA: TGCGCCAGCAGCTTATCCGGGACACTCTACCAAGAGACCCAGTACTTC. As protein: CASSLSGTLYQETQYF.

CDR3 coding DNA: TGTGCCAGCAGCTTGGGATCAGGGCGGGAGACCCAGTACTTC. Amino acids: CASSLGSGRETQYF. V usage is TRBV11-3 and J usage is TRBJ2-5; possibly TRBD1 for D (5 bases). V gave up 3 bases and J gave up 5 bases, with 13 bases separating them. CDR1 and CDR2 from the germline V gene are SGHNT and YENEEA. CDR3 length: 14 residues.

This sequence joins TRBV5-1 and TRBJ1-5, with D possibly matching TRBD1 (6 bases). Looked up from germline, CDR1 is SGHRS and CDR2 is YFSETQ. CDR3 length: 14 amino acids. Trimming stripped 1 base from V and 5 bases from J, with 10 bases between. CDR3 coding DNA: TGCGCCAGCAGCTTGACAGGGAGGGATCAGCCCCAGCATTTT. Protein sequence: CASSLTGRDQPQHF. The full variable domain, rest sourced from reference TRBV5-1 and TRBJ1-5, is KAGVTQTPRYLIKTRGQQVTLSCSPISGHRSVSWYQQTPGQGLQFLFEYFSETQRNKGNFPGRFSGRQFSNSRSEMNVSTLELGDSALYLCASSLTGRDQPQHFGDGTRLSIL.

J is TRBJ2-5 and V is TRBV28; 7 bases fit TRBD1. Trimming at V came to 6 bases and at J to 2 bases, leaving 3 bases not matched to a gene. The CDR3 totals 13 residues. Germline V gives CDR1 MDHEN, CDR2 SYDVKM. CDR3 residues: CASRLDRQETQYF. The CDR3 region has the DNA TGTGCCAGCAGATTGGACAGGCAAGAGACCCAGTACTTC.

The gene calls are TRBV5-1 and TRBJ2-3; no clear D gene. This CDR3 has 15 amino acids. With 0 bases removed from V and 2 bases from J, the gap between germline ends came to 10 bases. Germline CDR1 is SGHRS and CDR2 is YFSETQ. The CDR3, as DNA: TGCGCCAGCAGCTTGGCGGAGCCCTACACAGATACGCAGTATTTT. It codes for CASSLAEPYTDTQYF.

As regards this clone: A junction boundary mismatches the germline segment, possibly from a read error. The chain has TRBV15 and TRBJ2-3; D remains unclear. Germline CDR1 reads LNHNV; CDR2 reads YYDKDF (reference sequence). This CDR3 has 13 amino acids. The CDR3 region has the DNA TGTGCCACCAGCAGAGATCGATCTGCAGCTGAGGATTTT. It codes for CATSRDRSAAEDF.

The rearrangement links TRBV28 to TRBJ2-5; 7 bases agree with TRBD1. The CDR3 totals 15 residues. V gave up 0 bases and J gave up 1 base; unmatched junction bases: 2. In germline, CDR1 is MDHEN, CDR2 SYDVKM. The CDR3 region is CASSLWGTAQETQYF. The CDR3 nucleotides are TGTGCCAGCAGTTTATGGGGGACAGCCCAAGAGACCCAGTACTTC.

This clone was counted only a few times. This chain joins TRBV28 and TRBJ2-1, with D possibly TRBD2 on 6 matching bases. The germline V gene has CDR1 MDHEN and CDR2 SYDVKM. The CDR3 contains 16 residues. Trimming took 2 bases from V and 8 from J, leaving 19 bases between them. CDR3 DNA sequence: TGTGCCAGCAGTTTAGAGAATCGGAGGACTATGGATGAGCAGTTCTTC. It encodes CASSLENRRTMDEQFF. Drawing the rest from reference TRBV28 and TRBJ2-1, the complete variable domain is DVKVTQSSRYLVKRTGEKVFLECVQDMDHENMFWYRQDPGLGLRLIYFSYDVKMKEKGDIPEGYSVSREKKERFSLILESASTNQTSMYLCASSLENRRTMDEQFFGPGTRLTVL.

The chain employs TRBV30 and TRBJ1-6, with no clear D. Trimming shortened V by 0 bases and J by 6 bases, and 6 bases separated the two germline ends. The CDR3 length is 13 residues. Germline values: CDR1 GTSNPN, CDR2 SVGIG (reference sequence). DNA for the CDR3: TGTGCCTGGAGTGTACAGCCTAATTCACCCCTCCACTTT. As protein: CAWSVQPNSPLHF.

In this sample, this clone turned up many times. The rearrangement joins TRBV10-1 to TRBJ2-7; perhaps TRBD2 as D (6 bases). Trimming removed 8 bases from V and 1 base from J, with 15 bases in between. The CDR3 is 14 residues long. In germline, CDR1 is WNHNN, CDR2 SYGVQD (reference sequence). The CDR3 spells CASASSSASYEQYF. CDR3 DNA: TGCGCCAGCGCTTCTTCTAGCGCGTCCTACGAGCAGTACTTC.

The chain joins TRBV11-2 to TRBJ1-6; 7 positions match TRBD1. Germline CDR1 reads SGHAT; CDR2 reads FQNNGV. CDR3 length: 16 amino acids. Trimming took 5 bases from V and 10 from J; bases not matched to a gene: 14. CDR3 sequence: CASSDLVQGTYSPLHF. The CDR3 DNA follows: TGTGCCAGCAGCGACCTAGTACAGGGGACATACTCACCCCTCCACTTT. Based on the CDR3 plus reference TRBV11-2 and TRBJ1-6, the full variable domain is EAGVAQSPRYKIIEKRQSVAFWCNPISGHATLYWYQQILGQGPKLLIQFQNNGVVDDSQLPKDRFSAERLKGVDSTLKIQPAKLEDSAVYLCASSDLVQGTYSPLHFGNGTRLTVT.

The rearrangement joins TRBV21-1 to TRBJ2-4; the table calls TRBD2, which could not be checked here. TRBV21-1 constitutes a pseudogene. CDR3 size: 16 residues. The CDR3 region is CASSKAKRVTKNIQYF. CDR3 nucleotides: TGTGCCAGCAGCAAAGCAAAGAGGGTAACCAAAAACATTCAGTACTTC.

The chain employs TRBV27 and TRBJ2-5; 13 nucleotides match TRBD2. Germline V gives CDR1 MNHEY, CDR2 SMNVEV (reference sequence). The CDR3 has 15 amino acids. The ends lost 6 bases at V and 6 bases at J; junction bases unmatched: 7. The CDR3, as DNA: TGTGCCAGCAGAACCGGGACTAGCGGGATGAAGACCCAGTACTTC. It translates to CASRTGTSGMKTQYF.

This clone was recorded many times. V and J are TRBV7-2 and TRBJ2-1, with TRBD2 matching 7 bases. The length of the CDR3 is 17 residues. Unmatched junction bases numbered 9, after V lost 4 bases and J lost 0 bases. CDR1 and CDR2 from the germline V gene are SGHTA and FQGNSA. The CDR3 nucleotides read TGTGCCAGCAGCTATAAGAGCGGGACTACCTCCTACAATGAGCAGTTCTTC. Translation: CASSYKSGTTSYNEQFF.

Regarding this clone: Other DNA variants within this sample encode the same CDR3. CDR3 in amino acids: CASSLGAGGVQETQYF. The CDR3 DNA reads as TGTGCCAGCAGCTTAGGGGCAGGGGGCGTCCAAGAGACCCAGTACTTC. The rearrangement joins TRBV11-3 to TRBJ2-5; 8 nucleotides line up with TRBD1. The CDR3 totals 16 residues. V lost 1 base to trimming and J lost 1 base; unmatched junction nucleotides: 5. Germline values: CDR1 SGHNT, CDR2 YENEEA.

The chain uses TRBV11-3 and TRBJ1-1; no reliable D call. V was cut by 1 base and J by 0 bases, with 9 bases left in between. The germline V gene has CDR1 SGHNT and CDR2 YENEEA. The CDR3 covers 15 residues. CDR3 nucleotide sequence: TGTGCCAGCAGCTTAGGTGGCGGTTTGAACACTGAAGCTTTCTTT. It yields the protein CASSLGGGLNTEAFF.

In its sample, this clone was seen a few times. The chain recombines TRBV11-3 with TRBJ2-1; 9 bases are a match to TRBD1. Germline-derived CDR1 and CDR2 are SGHNT and YENEEA. J was trimmed by 2 bases and V by 5 bases; bases with no gene match: 4. CDR3 length: 15 amino acids. The CDR3 protein is CASSQRQGAYNEQFF. In DNA, the CDR3 is TGTGCCAGCAGCCAACGACAGGGGGCCTACAATGAGCAGTTCTTC.

This sequence joins TRBV7-8 and TRBJ2-3; D gene uncertain. This CDR3 comprises 14 residues. Deletions cut 5 bases from V and 6 bases from J, with 15 bases between. Per the germline V gene, CDR1 is SGHVS and CDR2 is FQNEAQ. The CDR3 bases are TGTGCCAGCAGCCCAGATGACTTTGCGGATACGCAGTATTTT. Its protein product is CASSPDDFADTQYF.

V and J are TRBV28 and TRBJ2-7; maybe TRBD1 (6 bases). Germline loops: CDR1 MDHEN, CDR2 SYDVKM. Between the trimmed V and J ends, which lost 11 bases and 3 bases, there was a span of 14 bases. The CDR3 loop spans 12 amino acids. In DNA form, the CDR3 reads TGTGCCGGCTACAGGGTCAACTACGAGCAGTACTTC. It codes for CAGYRVNYEQYF. Full variable domain (remainder filled in from reference TRBV28 and TRBJ2-7): DVKVTQSSRYLVKRTGEKVFLECVQDMDHENMFWYRQDPGLGLRLIYFSYDVKMKEKGDIPEGYSVSREKKERFSLILESASTNQTSMYLCAGYRVNYEQYFGPGTRLTVT.

This rearrangement joins TRBV20-1 to TRBJ2-1; D not certain. Germline CDR1 is DFQATT and CDR2 is SNEGSKA (reference sequence). This CDR3 spans 13 amino acids. V gave up 3 bases and J gave up 3 bases, with 9 bases separating them. The CDR3 coding sequence is TGCAGTGCTAGTAAGCCCATCTACAATGAGCAGTTCTTC. Encoded protein: CSASKPIYNEQFF.